Included here is one T cell receptor (beta chain) sequence, with context. This receptor's antigen is unknown. Qualities for individual bases were not recorded, and no much larger clone is one base off. The library was made by 5' RACE. TCRdb lists the instrument as Illumina HiSeq 2500. A second roughly 7 to 12 cycle PCR used a sample-barcoded 5' primer and a J-beta primer mix. Each TCR beta cDNA molecule received a unique molecular identifier from a template-switch 5' adaptor carrying 12 random nucleotides. Each sample yielded at least 2.5 million CDR3-containing paired-end reads. All of the RNA was converted into first-strand cDNA using the Mint cDNA synthesis kit, with a TRBC-specific oligonucleotide serving as the primer. After uracil-DNA glycosylase treatment, a first 18-cycle PCR used universal primers M1SS and BC2_uni_R on all cDNA. In the paper's pipeline: For normalization, 1 million high-quality reads were randomly selected from each sample, with every read carrying a distinct molecular identifier. Reads with shared molecular identifiers were discarded instead of being binned into consensus sequences. MiTCR, run with a Q25 quality threshold and the strictest error-elimination algorithm, handled CDR3 identification, clonotype clustering and error correction. A nonparametric unseen species model with Euler transformation was used to estimate lower-bound total TCR beta diversity. Clones were called with MiXCR by TCRdb after fastp trimmed the public reads at Q25, and only in-frame beta chains were retained. Merged by CDR3 protein, the rows form single entries marked with the most common genes and DNA. The V and J calls and clone size come from TCRdb's table, not from the authors' own analysis. The sample table contains about 640,000 distinct CDR3 sequences; only one count was recorded for 58% of them. The top ten hold around 37% of the sample.

The source of the sample is a study of blood T cells in healthy people across ages (dated by TCRdb to the mid-2010s). About the investigation overall: Template switching captured roughly one uniquely barcoded TCR beta cDNA molecule per two T cells in model experiments. The donors were divided into four age groups: young (average around 15 years), middle-aged (approximately 39), aged (approximately 62) and long-lived (nearly 85). To avoid experimental bias, donors of different ages were randomly spread across the sequencing lanes. The study analyzed two additional independent replicas of 1 million unique cDNA reads from the same blood draw for two donors, one aged 18 to 29 and one aged 80 or older. Age-related changes in TCR beta repertoire diversity were measured in the study by deep sequencing normalized with unique cDNA molecular identifiers. Overall study results and their limits: Donor CMV infection status was unknown, potentially confounding age-related changes in expanded clonotypes. Observed TCR beta diversity per million T cells fell roughly linearly with age, and a significant reduction was already apparent by age approximately 41. Since profiling was done on bulk unsorted PBMCs, naive and antigen-experienced compartments could not be conclusively compared. Estimates of total diversity from one million sequenced T cells were regarded as lower bounds and underestimates. Compared with the aged group, the long-lived group had more naive CD4+ T cells, fewer expanded clones and increased TCR diversity, a pattern suggesting age selection. Observed TCR beta diversity correlated strongly with the percentage of naive T cells measured by flow cytometry.

Including the terminal cysteine and phenylalanine, the CDR3 comprises 17 residues. The read is trimmed to its CDR3 DNA, 51 bases read in frame from base 1. After removal of 4 bases from V and 1 base from J, the junction retains 10 bases not matched to a gene. The germline V gene sets CDR1 to MNHNS and CDR2 to SASEGT. Donors were a few dozen systemically healthy Caucasian individuals from Russia aged about 6 to 100 years. Around 9.9 milliliters of peripheral blood were collected from each donor into EDTA-treated Vacutainer tubes. PBMCs were isolated by Ficoll-Paque density-gradient centrifugation, with at least 7 million obtained per sample. Total RNA was extracted from PBMCs with Trizol reagent, with at least 5.5 micrograms obtained per sample. The percentages of naive CD45RAhigh/CD27high T cells were determined by flow cytometry on a PBMC aliquot from every donor.

Recombination joined TRBV6-1 with TRBJ1-1; 9 of the junction bases match TRBD1. This clonotype was sampled from a man aged 60-69 years in good health. The sample consisted of blood. The DNA reads as follows: TGTGCCAGCAGTGGTCTGATACAGGGGGCCGCGAACACTGAAGCTTTCTTT. The resulting protein is CASSGLIQGAANTEAFF.